Listed below are T cell receptor beta chains from one sample, sequenced in a study of cytotoxic CD8 clonotypes in ibrutinib-treated CLL. Only in-frame clones appear in the TCRdb table, and some are missing; sequencing was by immunoSEQ multiplex PCR. There are under 150,000 clones in the sample; under 90% occur only once, and 3.3% lies in the top ten. Specimen: PBMCs, collected after 24 months of ibrutinib treatment. These receptors were taken from a human donor with chronic lymphocytic leukemia. CDR3s include the opening cysteine and the closing phenylalanine or tryptophan. The order of the fields is clone size, V gene, J gene, D gene, CDR3 protein, CDR3 DNA. A D gene is named only where the DNA matches it firmly. Rows may omit the clone size; those that give it use once, few, many or a size class.

>-|TRBV14|TRBJ2-4|-
CASSQEGRIAKNIQYF
TGTGCCAGCAGCCAAGAGGGCAGGATAGCCAAAAACATTCAGTACTTC
>-|TRBV5-1|TRBJ1-2|TRBD1
CASSPSGGHGYTF
TGCGCCAGCAGCCCCTCAGGGGGCCATGGCTACACCTTC
>-|TRBV12-2|TRBJ2-2|-
CASRLDHLEGDTGELFF
TGTGCAAGTCGCTTAGATCATTTGGAAGGGGACACCGGGGAGCTGTTTTTT
>once|TRBV5-6|TRBJ1-2|-
CASSRTFYGYTF
TGTGCCAGCAGCCGTACCTTCTATGGCTACACCTTC
>-|TRBV30|TRBJ1-2|-
CAWSPGWDYGYTF
TGTGCCTGGAGTCCAGGGTGGGACTATGGCTACACCTTC
>-|TRBV7-2|TRBJ2-4|TRBD2
CASSLAGGSAKNIQYF
TGTGCCAGCAGCCTAGCGGGGGGGAGTGCCAAAAACATTCAGTACTTC
>-|TRBV19|TRBJ2-1|TRBD2
CASSMSETSGGEFF
TGTGCCAGTAGTATGTCCGAGACTAGCGGGGGGGAGTTCTTC
>-|TRBV6-5|TRBJ2-3|-
CASSFDPTDTQYF
TGTGCCAGCAGTTTTGACCCAACAGATACGCAGTATTTT
>-|TRBV19|TRBJ2-3|TRBD2
CASSIRASGGADTQYF
TGTGCCAGTAGTATAAGGGCTAGCGGGGGGGCAGATACGCAGTATTTT
>once|TRBV4-3|TRBJ2-1|TRBD2
CASSQTGTSVEQFF
TGCGCCAGCAGCCAGACCGGGACTAGTGTTGAGCAGTTCTTC
>-|TRBV7-8|TRBJ2-1|-
CASSLGTPGANEQFF
TGTGCCAGCAGCCTCGGGACCCCGGGGGCCAATGAGCAGTTCTTC
>-|TRBV7-2|TRBJ2-2|-
CASSLGQRPGELFF
TGTGCCAGCAGCTTAGGCCAAAGACCCGGAGAGTTGTTTTTT
>-|TRBV11-2|TRBJ1-1|-
CASSLVLGRSSEAFF
TGTGCCAGCAGCTTAGTCCTAGGCCGCTCGTCTGAAGCTTTCTTT
>once|TRBV29-1|TRBJ2-6|TRBD1
CSVEDRPSSGANVLTF
TGCAGCGTAGAGGACAGGCCTAGCTCTGGGGCCAACGTCCTGACTTTC
>-|TRBV7-2|TRBJ1-6|-
CASSLDSATFSPLHF
TGTGCCAGCAGCTTAGACTCAGCCACCTTTTCACCCCTCCACTTT
>-|TRBV30|TRBJ1-2|-
CAWRGRNYGYTF
TGTGCCTGGAGGGGACGGAACTATGGCTACACCTTC
>-|TRBV6-6|TRBJ1-1|-
CATKGRTEAFF
TGTGCCACCAAGGGGCGGACTGAAGCTTTCTTT
>-|TRBV19|TRBJ2-5|-
CASSKRGQQETQYF
TGTGCCAGTAGTAAGCGGGGACAGCAAGAGACCCAGTACTTC
>-|TRBV7-9|TRBJ2-4|TRBD1
CASSLADGGGQDSKNIQYF
TGTGCCAGCAGCTTAGCGGATGGAGGGGGACAGGATTCCAAAAACATTCAGTACTTC
>-|TRBV6-5|TRBJ1-3|-
CASSRLSGAGNTIYF
TGTGCCAGCAGCCGGCTCTCGGGGGCTGGAAACACCATATATTTT
>-|TRBV7-8|TRBJ1-2|-
CASSLRSGIGGYTF
TGTGCCAGCAGCTTACGATCGGGGATTGGGGGCTACACCTTC
>few|TRBV18|TRBJ1-5|TRBD1
CASSLLQGSDQPQHF
TGTGCCAGCTCACTATTACAGGGGTCGGATCAGCCCCAGCATTTT
>few|TRBV7-8|TRBJ2-3|TRBD2
CASSLAGTSGGWGTDTQYF
TGTGCCAGCAGCCTCGCCGGGACTAGCGGGGGGTGGGGCACAGATACGCAGTATTTT
>few|TRBV18|TRBJ1-5|-
CASSPPGNGNQPQHF
TGTGCCAGCTCACCACCCGGGAACGGGAATCAGCCCCAGCATTTT